Reported below is one T cell receptor beta chain. Seattle's cohort entered during active infection and was followed longitudinally. This entry belongs to a study of blood T cell repertoires in COVID-19. Study summary: In each case, the material was cDNA or gDNA derived from T cells, B-cell-depleted T cells, or PBMCs.

Authors' analysis steps: Reference gene primer amplification gave nucleated cell count estimates. The protocol was immunoSEQ multiplex PCR, while the TCRdb copy is restricted to in-frame clones and leaves out a portion. V and J calls and clone size are given by that table; D and trimming were obtained from the DNA. Of roughly 140,000 clones listed, around 85% are singletons. The sequenced sample was peripheral blood. This sequence originates from a woman in her sixties or seventies with COVID-19, enrolled during active disease.

CDR3 protein: CASSFELAGYNEQFF. The CDR3 DNA reads as TGTGCCAGCAGCTTCGAACTAGCGGGGTACAATGAGCAGTTCTTC. The chain links TRBV5-4 to TRBJ2-1; the match to TRBD2 covers 10 bases. This CDR3 region has 15 residues. J was trimmed by 4 bases and V by 2 bases; bases with no gene match: 3. Per germline, CDR1 SGHNT and CDR2 YYREEE (reference sequence).